Listed below are T cell receptor beta chains from one sample, sequenced in a study of OX40 agonist ivuxolimab in advanced cancers. Here immunoSEQ multiplex PCR was the method, and the copy in TCRdb shows in-frame clones only, minus some. The sample has tens of thousands of clones, 70% to 90% seen once. Material: CD4+ or CD8+ T cells sorted from blood, obtained in a trial of the OX40 agonist ivuxolimab. Source of these receptors: an adult with an advanced solid tumor such as melanoma, head and neck, liver or kidney cancer. Each CDR3 is given without its conserved first and last residue. The order of the fields is J gene, V gene, CDR3 protein.

TRBJ2-3 | TRBV14 | ASSQGVSLSTDTQY
TRBJ2-7 | TRBV6-5 | ASRDTGGIYEQY
TRBJ2-1 | TRBV29-1 | SVGLAHNEQF
TRBJ2-7 | TRBV30 | AWGLAGSYEQY
TRBJ2-3 | TRBV6-1 | ASPDYTDTQY
TRBJ2-7 | TRBV6-5 | ASEEPSGGEQY
TRBJ2-2 | TRBV7-3 | ASSLTPSGAGELF
TRBJ1-2 | TRBV7-2 | ASSPDRERGYT
TRBJ2-1 | TRBV5-4 | ASSLVEVGPGSKAQF
TRBJ1-1 | TRBV7-6 | ASSFFGDRENYEAF
TRBJ2-3 | TRBV30 | AWSRASGTHTDTQY
TRBJ2-7 | TRBV7-9 | ASSLVGQGDYEQY
TRBJ2-1 | TRBV7-8 | ASSSRLPTSGRANEQF
TRBJ2-1 | TRBV30 | AGSLAGGYEQF
TRBJ2-1 | TRBV25-1 | ASSAMGGGSHEQF
TRBJ1-5 | TRBV2 | ASSGTVNQPQH
TRBJ2-2 | TRBV6-1 | ASSEEPGQGTGELF
TRBJ2-3 | TRBV18 | ASSPPLTGVSDTQY
TRBJ1-2 | TRBV2 | ASSRGQPANYGYT
TRBJ2-5 | TRBV18 | ASSPLSSETQY
TRBJ2-7 | TRBV7-2 | ASSLRGTSLSYEQY
TRBJ1-5 | TRBV6-1 | ASSPKPGRMEPQH
TRBJ1-2 | TRBV5-1 | ASSPGKEGYT
TRBJ2-7 | TRBV14 | ASSQDLVGQQY
TRBJ2-7 | TRBV4-3 | ASSQESTSVRN
TRBJ1-2 | TRBV19 | ASSIDAQRGYT
TRBJ1-5 | TRBV19 | ASSDRGSRQPQH
TRBJ1-5 | TRBV30 | AWSAPGHSFNQPQH
TRBJ2-7 | TRBV20-1 | SAESSYEQY
TRBJ1-2 | TRBV10-3 | AISEPQTGYGGYT